This TCR beta chain was sequenced in a study of shared clonotypes between healthy human individuals. Study details: Each donor contributed plates that comprised three CD4 naive, three CD4 memory, two CD8 naive and one CD8 memory.

All donors were healthy HIV-negative adults lacking recent acute infections or vaccinations. Splitting of CD4+ cells produced CD45RA+ naive and CD45RA-negative memory subsets. Several immunoSEQ 96-well plates shared each subset's DNA, each plate a replicate. Generated by immunoSEQ multiplex PCR, the TCRdb table keeps only in-frame clones and is missing some. In the table there are a few million clones, roughly 93% of which are singletons. Sequenced sample: naive CD4+ T cells from PBMCs. The subset here: CD45RA+ positively selected. The sequence was collected from a man between 18 and 29 years old in good health. Some clones in this sample may be carry-over from other donors' samples.

CDR3 loop: CASRGPVYGYTF. CDR3 DNA sequence: TGTGCCAGCAGGGGGCCCGTATATGGCTACACCTTC. This rearrangement joins TRBV28 to TRBJ1-2, with TRBD1 as a possible D gene (5 bases). Per the germline V gene, CDR1 is MDHEN and CDR2 is SYDVKM. The CDR3 sequence is 12 residues long. Deletions cut 6 bases from V and 5 bases from J, with 10 bases between.